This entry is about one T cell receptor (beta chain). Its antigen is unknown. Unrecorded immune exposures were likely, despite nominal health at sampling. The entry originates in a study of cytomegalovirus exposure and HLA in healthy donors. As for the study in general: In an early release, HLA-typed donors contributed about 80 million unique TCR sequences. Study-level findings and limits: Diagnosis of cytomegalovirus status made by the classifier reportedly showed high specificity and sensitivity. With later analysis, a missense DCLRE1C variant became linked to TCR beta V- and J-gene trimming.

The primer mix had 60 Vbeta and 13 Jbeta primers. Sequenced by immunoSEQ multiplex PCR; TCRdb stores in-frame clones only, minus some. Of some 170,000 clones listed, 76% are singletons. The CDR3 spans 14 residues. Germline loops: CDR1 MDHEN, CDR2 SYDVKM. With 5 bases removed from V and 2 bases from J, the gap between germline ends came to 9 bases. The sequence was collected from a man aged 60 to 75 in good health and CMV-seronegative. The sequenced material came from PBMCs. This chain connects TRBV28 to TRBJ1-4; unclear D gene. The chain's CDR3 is CASSPGSTNEKLFF. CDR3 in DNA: TGTGCCAGCAGTCCGGGGTCCACTAATGAAAAACTGTTTTTT. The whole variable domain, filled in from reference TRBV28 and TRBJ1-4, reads DVKVTQSSRYLVKRTGEKVFLECVQDMDHENMFWYRQDPGLGLRLIYFSYDVKMKEKGDIPEGYSVSREKKERFSLILESASTNQTSMYLCASSPGSTNEKLFFGSGTQLSVL.